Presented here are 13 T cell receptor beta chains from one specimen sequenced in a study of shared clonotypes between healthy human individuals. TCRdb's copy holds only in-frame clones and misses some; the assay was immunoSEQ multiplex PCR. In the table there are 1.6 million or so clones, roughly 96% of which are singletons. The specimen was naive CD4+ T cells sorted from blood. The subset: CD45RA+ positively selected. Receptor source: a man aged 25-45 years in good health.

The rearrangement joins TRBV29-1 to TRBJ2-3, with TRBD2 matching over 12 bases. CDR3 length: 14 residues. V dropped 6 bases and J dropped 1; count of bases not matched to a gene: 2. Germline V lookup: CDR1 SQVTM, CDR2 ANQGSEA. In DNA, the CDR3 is TGCAGCGTCGGGACTAGCGGGCGCACAGATACGCAGTATTTT. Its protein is CSVGTSGRTDTQYF.

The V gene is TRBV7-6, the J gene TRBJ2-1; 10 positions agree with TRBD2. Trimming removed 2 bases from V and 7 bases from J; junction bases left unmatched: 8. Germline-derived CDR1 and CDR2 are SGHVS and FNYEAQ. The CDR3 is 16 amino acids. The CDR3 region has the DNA TGTGCCAGCAGCTTAACCCCTAGCGGGAGTGAGAATGAGCAGTTCTTC. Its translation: CASSLTPSGSENEQFF.

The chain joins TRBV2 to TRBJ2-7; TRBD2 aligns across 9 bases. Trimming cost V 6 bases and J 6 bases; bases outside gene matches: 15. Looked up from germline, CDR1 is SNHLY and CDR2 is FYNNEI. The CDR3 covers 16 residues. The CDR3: CASRGVAGEASSEQYF. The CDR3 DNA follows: TGTGCCAGCAGAGGAGTAGCGGGAGAGGCGTCTTCCGAGCAGTACTTC.

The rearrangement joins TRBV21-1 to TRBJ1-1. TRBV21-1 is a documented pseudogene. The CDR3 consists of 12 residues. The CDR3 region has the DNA TGTGCCAGCAGCAAAGGGGCGGGACAAGCTTTCTTT. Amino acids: CASSKGAGQAFF.

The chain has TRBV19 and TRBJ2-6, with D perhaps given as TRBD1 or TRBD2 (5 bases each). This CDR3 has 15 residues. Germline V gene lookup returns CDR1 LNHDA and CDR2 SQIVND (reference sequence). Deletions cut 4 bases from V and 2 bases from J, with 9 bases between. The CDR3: CASSTEGPGANVLTF. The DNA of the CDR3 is TGTGCCAGTAGTACCGAGGGGCCTGGGGCCAACGTCCTGACTTTC.

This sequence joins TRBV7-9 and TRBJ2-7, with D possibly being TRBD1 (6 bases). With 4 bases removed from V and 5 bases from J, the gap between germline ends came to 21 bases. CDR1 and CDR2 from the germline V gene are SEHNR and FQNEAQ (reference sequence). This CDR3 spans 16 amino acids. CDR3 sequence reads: CASSSRVTGSGDEQYF. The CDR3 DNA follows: TGTGCCAGCAGCTCAAGGGTTACAGGGAGTGGTGACGAGCAGTACTTC.

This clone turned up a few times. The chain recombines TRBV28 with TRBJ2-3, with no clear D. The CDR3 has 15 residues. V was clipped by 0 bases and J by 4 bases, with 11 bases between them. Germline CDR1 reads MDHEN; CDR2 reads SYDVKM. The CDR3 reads CASSLWGERPDTQYF. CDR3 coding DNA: TGTGCCAGCAGTTTATGGGGCGAGAGACCAGATACGCAGTATTTT. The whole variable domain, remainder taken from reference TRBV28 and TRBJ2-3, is DVKVTQSSRYLVKRTGEKVFLECVQDMDHENMFWYRQDPGLGLRLIYFSYDVKMKEKGDIPEGYSVSREKKERFSLILESASTNQTSMYLCASSLWGERPDTQYFGPGTRLTVL.

The CDR3 nucleotides read TGTGCCAGCAGAAGGGGCGGGAGGGCCCACGGTGAGCAGTTCTTC. It codes for CASRRGGRAHGEQFF. This rearrangement joins TRBV28 to TRBJ2-1; 9 bases map to TRBD2. This CDR3 is built from 15 residues. V was pared by 6 bases and J by 9 bases, with 12 bases of the junction left unmatched. Germline values: CDR1 MDHEN, CDR2 SYDVKM.

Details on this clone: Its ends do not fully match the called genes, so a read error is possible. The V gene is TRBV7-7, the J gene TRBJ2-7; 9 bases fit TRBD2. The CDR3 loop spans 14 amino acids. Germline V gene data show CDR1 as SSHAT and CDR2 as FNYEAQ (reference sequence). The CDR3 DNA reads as TGTGCTAGCAGCTTAGCGGGGGCGGGATACGAGCAGTACTTC. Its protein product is CASSLAGAGYEQYF.

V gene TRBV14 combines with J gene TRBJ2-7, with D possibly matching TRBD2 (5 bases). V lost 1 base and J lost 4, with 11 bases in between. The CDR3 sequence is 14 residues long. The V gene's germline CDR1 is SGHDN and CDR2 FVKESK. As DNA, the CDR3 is TGTGCCAGCAGCCAAGTGGGGAGAAGGTACGAGCAGTACTTC. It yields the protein CASSQVGRRYEQYF.

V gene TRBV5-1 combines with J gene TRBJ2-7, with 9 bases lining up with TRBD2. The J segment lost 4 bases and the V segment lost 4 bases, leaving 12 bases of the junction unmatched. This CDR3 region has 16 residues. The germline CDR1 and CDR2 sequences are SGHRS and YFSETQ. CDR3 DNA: TGCGCCAGCAGCCCCGGTGGTAGCGGGAGAAGTTACGAGCAGTACTTC. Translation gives CASSPGGSGRSYEQYF. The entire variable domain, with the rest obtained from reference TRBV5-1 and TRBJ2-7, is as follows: KAGVTQTPRYLIKTRGQQVTLSCSPISGHRSVSWYQQTPGQGLQFLFEYFSETQRNKGNFPGRFSGRQFSNSRSEMNVSTLELGDSALYLCASSPGGSGRSYEQYFGPGTRLTVT.

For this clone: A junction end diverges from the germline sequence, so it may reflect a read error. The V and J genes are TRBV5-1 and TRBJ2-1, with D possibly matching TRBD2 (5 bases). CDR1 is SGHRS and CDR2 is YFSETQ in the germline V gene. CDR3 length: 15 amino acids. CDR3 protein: CASSLYGGSSNEQFF. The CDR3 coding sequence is TGCGCCAGCAGCTTGTACGGCGGGTCCTCCAATGAGCAGTTCTTC.

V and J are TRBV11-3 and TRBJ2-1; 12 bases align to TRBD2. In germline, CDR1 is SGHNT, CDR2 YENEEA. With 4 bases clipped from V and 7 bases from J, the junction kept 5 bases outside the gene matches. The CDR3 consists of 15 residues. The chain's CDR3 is CASSYRLAGENEQFF. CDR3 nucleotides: TGTGCCAGCAGCTACAGACTAGCGGGGGAAAATGAGCAGTTCTTC.